The TCR beta chain described here comes from a study of blood T cell repertoires in COVID-19 (dated by TCRdb to the early 2020s). The study in broad terms: The collaborator samples originated in the United States, Italy and Spain and spanned the acute and convalescent phases of COVID-19. Where HLA class I and class II types were available, the types were taken from metadata supplied by the sample provider, not from assay-based typing. The repertoires were released in a freely available public database intended as a resource for research on the immune response to SARS-CoV-2. Deeply sampled blood TCRbeta repertoires from subjects exposed to, actively infected with, or recovered from COVID-19 were included in the dataset. Sample metadata almost always included a de-identified subject ID, COVID-19 status, age in years and sex. The material from the prospective study consisted of cDNA or gDNA derived from T cells, B-cell-depleted T cells, or PBMCs. The samples were drawn from the first 160 participants of the ongoing ImmuneRACE study and from about 1,200 subjects provided by 6 global collaborators. What the work shows at the level of the full study, not this receptor alone: How much clinical and demographic metadata was included differed by source and by participant, and the metadata was provided uncurated.

From a lookup of the germline V gene, CDR1 and CDR2 are SGHTA and FQGNSA. The CDR3 runs 13 residues from the cysteine to the phenylalanine. Of all the DNA, just the CDR3 is kept, 39 bases in frame from base 1. Each collaborating institution followed its own protocols to collect whole blood in K2EDTA tubes. For TCRbeta analysis, collaborator samples were shipped as frozen whole blood, as isolated PBMCs, or as DNA extracted from either sample type. The immunoSEQ Assay, a bias-controlled multiplex PCR, was used to amplify TCRbeta CDR3 regions from genomic DNA. The study's processing was this. The number of nucleated cells in each sample was estimated from the amplification of reference gene primers within the assay. Sequence reads were collapsed and filtered to measure the absolute abundance of every unique TCRbeta CDR3 rearrangement. Productive Simpson clonality was computed per sample as the square root of Simpson's diversity index over productive rearrangements. TCRdb retrieved this table from immuneACCESS and kept in-frame rearrangements only. Not all clones are present; in checked studies, unresolved V genes account for under half, and no reason is known for the remainder. V and J calls and clone size are given by that table; D and trimming were obtained from the DNA. The sample table lists 40,000 to 60,000 clones, roughly nine tenths of them with a count of one. The ten largest clones take up approximately 4% of the sample.

Points on this clone: It has no known antigen specificity. The junction does not match germline at one end; this may be a read error.

Here the chain combines TRBV7-2 and TRBJ1-1; a tentative D match to TRBD1 spans 6 bases. The source of this sequence is a human donor in a cohort sampled during active COVID-19. The sample comprised peripheral blood. The CDR3 has the sequence CASSFRDNRRWGF. The sequenced DNA is TGTGCCAGCAGCTTCCGGGACAACCGTCGATGGGGCTTT.